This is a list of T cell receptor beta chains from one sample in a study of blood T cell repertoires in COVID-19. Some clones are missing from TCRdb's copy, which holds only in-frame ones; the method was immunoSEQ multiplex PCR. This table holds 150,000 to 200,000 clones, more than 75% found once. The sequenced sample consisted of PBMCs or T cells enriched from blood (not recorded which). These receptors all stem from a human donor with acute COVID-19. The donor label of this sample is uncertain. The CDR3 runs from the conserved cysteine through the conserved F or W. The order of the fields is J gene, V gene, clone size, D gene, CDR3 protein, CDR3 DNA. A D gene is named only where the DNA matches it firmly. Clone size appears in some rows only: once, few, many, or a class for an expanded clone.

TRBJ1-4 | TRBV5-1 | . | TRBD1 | CASRSTGGSNEKLFF | TGCGCCAGCAGGTCGACAGGGGGCTCTAATGAAAAACTGTTTTTT
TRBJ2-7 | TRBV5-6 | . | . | CASSLQDYEQYF | TGTGCCAGCAGCTTACAGGACTACGAGCAGTACTTC
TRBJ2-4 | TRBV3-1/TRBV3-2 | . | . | CASSQDYSIQYF | TGTGCCAGCAGCCAAGATTACAGCATTCAGTACTTC
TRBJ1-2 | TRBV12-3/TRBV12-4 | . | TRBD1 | CASGGGKDYGYTF | TGTGCCTCCGGAGGGGGCAAGGACTATGGCTACACCTTC
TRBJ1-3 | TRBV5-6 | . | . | CASRKLGNGNTIYF | TGTGCCAGCAGGAAGCTTGGTAACGGGAACACCATATATTTT
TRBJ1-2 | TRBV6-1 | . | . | CASSERAGERDYYGYTF | TGTGCCAGCAGTGAAAGGGCAGGGGAGAGGGATTACTATGGCTACACCTTC
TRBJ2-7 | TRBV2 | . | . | CASRGVRDKSYEQYF | TGTGCCAGCAGAGGAGTCCGGGACAAGTCCTACGAGCAGTACTTC
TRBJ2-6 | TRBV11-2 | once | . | CASTTRQAARGANVLTF | TGTGCCAGCACCACCCGACAGGCGGCCAGGGGGGCCAACGTCCTGACTTTC
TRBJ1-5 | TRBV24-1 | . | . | CATSGGSNQPQHF | TGTGCCACCAGTGGAGGCAGCAATCAGCCCCAGCATTTT
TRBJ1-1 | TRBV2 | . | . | CASSEDSMNTEAFF | TGTGCCAGCAGTGAGGACAGCATGAACACTGAAGCTTTCTTT
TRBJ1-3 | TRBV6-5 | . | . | CASSARTDGNTIYF | TGTGCCAGCAGCGCCCGGACAGATGGAAACACCATATATTTT
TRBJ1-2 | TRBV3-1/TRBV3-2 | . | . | CASSPEGLGYGYTF | TGTGCCAGCAGCCCCGAGGGTTTGGGCTATGGCTACACCTTC
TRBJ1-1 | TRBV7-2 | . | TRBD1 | CASSFAGSATGAEAFF | TGTGCCAGCAGCTTTGCAGGGTCTGCGACAGGGGCTGAAGCTTTCTTT
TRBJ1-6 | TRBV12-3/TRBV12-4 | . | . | CASSFAENSPLHF | TGTGCCAGTAGTTTCGCGGAGAATTCACCCCTCCACTTT
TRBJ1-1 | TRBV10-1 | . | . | CASRTQRTQYTEAFF | TGCGCCAGCCGAACCCAGCGAACCCAGTACACTGAAGCTTTCTTT
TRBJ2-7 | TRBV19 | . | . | CASSMSGASVGEQYF | TGTGCCAGTAGTATGAGTGGGGCCTCGGTGGGAGAGCAGTACTTC
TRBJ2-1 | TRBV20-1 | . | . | CSAAMAGEQFF | TGCAGTGCTGCGATGGCAGGAGAGCAGTTCTTC
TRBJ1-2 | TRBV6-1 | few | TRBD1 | CASSEAVTGEAYGYTF | TGTGCCAGCAGTGAAGCGGTGACAGGGGAAGCCTATGGCTACACCTTC
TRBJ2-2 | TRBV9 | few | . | CASSVLSNTGELFF | TGTGCCAGCAGCGTACTTTCGAACACCGGGGAGCTGTTTTTT
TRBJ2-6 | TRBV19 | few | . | CASSESGANVLTF | TGTGCCAGTAGTGAGTCTGGGGCCAACGTCCTGACTTTC
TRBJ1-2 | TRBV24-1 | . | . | CATSVTTGDGYTF | TGTGCCACCAGTGTGACGACCGGAGATGGCTACACCTTC
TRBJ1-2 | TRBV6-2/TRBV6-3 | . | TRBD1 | CASSTPGQGARYGYTF | TGTGCCAGCAGTACCCCGGGACAGGGGGCGCGATATGGCTACACCTTC
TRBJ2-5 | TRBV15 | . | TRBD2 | CATSRDEGLAGLETQYF | TGTGCCACCAGCAGAGATGAGGGGCTAGCGGGGTTAGAGACCCAGTACTTC
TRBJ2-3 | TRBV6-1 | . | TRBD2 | CASSATSGTWPDTQYF | TGTGCCAGCAGTGCTACTAGCGGGACCTGGCCAGATACGCAGTATTTT
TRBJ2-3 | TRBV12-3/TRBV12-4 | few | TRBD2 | CASGLAGTDTQYF | TGTGCCAGCGGACTAGCGGGGACAGATACGCAGTATTTT
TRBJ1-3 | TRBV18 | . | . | CASSPERAGNTIYF | TGTGCCAGCTCACCCGAGAGGGCTGGAAACACCATATATTTT
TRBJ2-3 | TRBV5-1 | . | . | CASSFQEGTDTQYF | TGCGCCAGCAGCTTCCAAGAGGGCACAGATACGCAGTATTTT
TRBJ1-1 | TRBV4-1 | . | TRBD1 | CASNPIQGQNTEAFF | TGCGCCAGCAACCCGATACAGGGGCAGAACACTGAAGCTTTCTTT
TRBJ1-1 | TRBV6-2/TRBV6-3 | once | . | CASSYSFSVYTEAFF | TGTGCCAGCAGTTACTCGTTCAGCGTATACACTGAAGCTTTCTTT
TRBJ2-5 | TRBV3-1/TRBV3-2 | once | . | CASSHSGVRGAPRTQYF | TGTGCCAGCAGCCACTCTGGGGTCCGGGGGGCTCCGAGGACCCAGTACTTC
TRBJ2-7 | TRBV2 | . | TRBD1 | CASSLDRANEQYF | TGTGCCAGCAGCCTGGACAGGGCGAATGAGCAGTACTTC
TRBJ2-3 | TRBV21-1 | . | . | CASSSQLAGAGDTQYF | TGTGCCAGCAGCAGTCAACTAGCGGGGGCCGGAGATACGCAGTATTTT
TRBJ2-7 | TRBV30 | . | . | CAWTVPTDSYEQYF | TGTGCCTGGACCGTTCCCACAGACTCCTACGAGCAGTACTTC
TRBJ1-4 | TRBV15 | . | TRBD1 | CATRRGLEEKLFF | TGTGCCACCAGAAGGGGGCTAGAAGAAAAACTGTTTTTT
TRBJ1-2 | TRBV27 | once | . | CASRVTGRENYGYTF | TGTGCCAGCAGGGTAACGGGGAGAGAAAACTATGGCTACACCTTC
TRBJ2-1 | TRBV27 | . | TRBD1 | CASSFPGQGSYEQFF | TGTGCCAGCAGTTTCCCGGGACAGGGGTCATATGAGCAGTTCTTC
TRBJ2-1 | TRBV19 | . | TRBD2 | CASRDLADRNEQFF | TGTGCCAGTAGGGATCTAGCGGATCGAAATGAGCAGTTCTTC
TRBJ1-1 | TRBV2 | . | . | CASSEARVAEAFF | TGTGCCAGCAGTGAAGCGCGGGTCGCTGAAGCTTTCTTT
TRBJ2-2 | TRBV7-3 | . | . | CASSLSGRGRNTGELFF | TGTGCCAGCAGCTTATCAGGGAGGGGGAGGAACACCGGGGAGCTGTTTTTT
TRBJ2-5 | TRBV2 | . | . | CASSSQGGKETQYF | TGTGCCAGCAGCTCACAGGGTGGTAAAGAGACCCAGTACTTC
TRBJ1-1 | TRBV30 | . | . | CAWDGGTEAFF | TGTGCCTGGGACGGAGGGACTGAAGCTTTCTTT
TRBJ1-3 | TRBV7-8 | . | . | CASSAPGHPLVYF | TGTGCCAGCAGCGCACCGGGACACCCTTTAGTATATTTT
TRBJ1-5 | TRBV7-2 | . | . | CASSASRGNQPQHF | TGTGCCAGCAGCGCCAGCCGGGGCAATCAGCCCCAGCATTTT
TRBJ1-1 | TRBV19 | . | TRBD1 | CASRQGLAEAFF | TGTGCCAGCAGACAGGGTCTAGCTGAAGCTTTCTTT
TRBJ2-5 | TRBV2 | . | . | CASSDRLETQYF | TGTGCCAGCAGTGACAGGCTAGAGACCCAGTACTTC
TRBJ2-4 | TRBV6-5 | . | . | CASSYSTGARDIQYF | TGTGCCAGCAGTTACTCGACTGGGGCTAGGGACATTCAGTACTTC
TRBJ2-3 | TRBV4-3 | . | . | CASSQDTGITDTQYF | TGCGCCAGCAGCCAAGATACAGGTATCACAGATACGCAGTATTTT
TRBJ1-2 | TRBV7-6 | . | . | CASSLASGSYTF | TGTGCCAGCAGCTTAGCATCAGGAAGCTACACCTTC
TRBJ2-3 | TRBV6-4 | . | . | CASSSQGSDTQYF | TGTGCCAGCAGCTCACAGGGCTCAGATACGCAGTATTTT
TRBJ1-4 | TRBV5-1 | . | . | CASSLSNRSDPKLFF | TGCGCCAGCAGCTTATCTAACAGGTCTGATCCCAAACTGTTTTTT
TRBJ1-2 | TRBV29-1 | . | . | CSVETDNYGYTF | TGCAGCGTCGAGACAGATAACTATGGCTACACCTTC
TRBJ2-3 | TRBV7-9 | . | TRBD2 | CASSPPRASGADTQYF | TGTGCCAGCAGCCCACCGCGGGCTAGCGGGGCCGATACGCAGTATTTT
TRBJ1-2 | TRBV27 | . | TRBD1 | CASSLQGAGDGYTF | TGTGCCAGCAGCCTACAGGGGGCGGGCGATGGCTACACCTTC
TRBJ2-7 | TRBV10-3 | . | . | CAISARDDGEQYF | TGTGCCATCAGCGCCAGGGATGACGGCGAGCAGTACTTC
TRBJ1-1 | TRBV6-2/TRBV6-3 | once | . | CASSYSKGEIGVTEAFF | TGTGCCAGCAGTTACTCGAAAGGGGAAATTGGAGTGACTGAAGCTTTCTTT
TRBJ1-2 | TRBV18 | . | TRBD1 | CASAWDSNYGYTF | TGTGCCAGCGCTTGGGACAGTAACTATGGCTACACCTTC